This paragraph covers one TCR beta chain sequence. A single record per CDR3 protein comes from TCRdb applying MiXCR to the RT-PCR reads. The table shows approximately 61,000 distinct CDR3 sequences, with roughly 13% occurring only once. This record belongs to a study of patients and donors after allogeneic stem cell transplantation. CDR1 LNHNV and CDR2 YYDKDF come from the germline V gene (reference sequence). Trimming cost V 2 bases and J 1 base; bases outside gene matches: 13. The CDR3 runs 18 residues. The sample was blood, either unsorted or a sorted T cell fraction (not recorded which). J is TRBJ2-7 and V is TRBV15, with 8 positions matching TRBD2. This TCR came from a human donor who was either an allogeneic HSCT recipient or a stem cell or donor lymphocyte infusion donor (not recorded which). It is not recorded whose cells these are; they may come from a transplant donor. The CDR3 DNA follows: TGTGCCACCAGCAGAACCACTAAGTTAGCGGGGCGGTCCTACGAGCAGTACTTC. It translates to CATSRTTKLAGRSYEQYF.